The rows below give T cell receptor beta chains drawn from one sample of a study of T-cell reconstitution after alpha-beta-depleted transplantation in children. Via MiXCR, TCRdb re-called the PCR reads, giving one row per CDR3 protein. The sample includes some 830,000 distinct CDR3 sequences, roughly 16% of them seen just once. Material: PBMCs, mostly from graft donor cells, obtained 360 days after TCRalphabeta/CD19-depleted stem cell transplant. The receptors were gathered from a male patient younger than 18 who had a stem cell transplant for acute lymphoblastic leukemia, so the T cells may come from the graft donor. The CDR3 runs from the conserved cysteine through the conserved F or W.

j_call v_call cdr3_aa
TRBJ2-1 TRBV29-1 CSPWTGYNEQFF
TRBJ2-1 TRBV5-1 CASERGGNRWNEQFF
TRBJ1-1 TRBV7-9 CASSKNEGITEAFF
TRBJ1-1 TRBV9 CASSADRNTEAFF
TRBJ2-1 TRBV7-9 CASSLAKDGNEQFF
TRBJ2-7 TRBV4-1 CASSPWGREGEQYF
TRBJ2-1 TRBV6-2/TRBV6-3 CASSYLPGYNEQFF
TRBJ2-3 TRBV20-1 CSASGNFVTDTQYF
TRBJ2-2 TRBV6-5 CAVSSAGELFF
TRBJ1-5 TRBV29-1 CSPVYQPQHF
TRBJ2-4 TRBV4-2 CASSPQREGRPKNIQYF
TRBJ2-7 TRBV12-3/TRBV12-4 CATSSGSPPFGRYEQYF
TRBJ2-7 TRBV3-1 CASSRMTGVYEQYF
TRBJ2-2 TRBV7-9 CASSHGRRANTGELFF
TRBJ2-1 TRBV12-3/TRBV12-4 CASSLSQLAGVNEQFF
TRBJ2-1 TRBV30 CAWSPPRGLAGGGDEQFF
TRBJ2-7 TRBV27 CASRQGISYEQYF
TRBJ2-1 TRBV11-2 CASSRGASSYNEQFF
TRBJ1-1 TRBV4-2 CASSQALGVNTEAFF
TRBJ2-3 TRBV7-3 CASSLTTSRADTQYF
TRBJ2-4 TRBV29-1 CSVGMGGRAKNIQYF
TRBJ1-1 TRBV5-1 CASSLVKREGSEAFF
TRBJ2-7 TRBV5-6 CASSRTPPEQYF
TRBJ2-5 TRBV24-1 CATSDSGIQETQYF
TRBJ2-6 TRBV29-1 CSVEVPSDRGLGANVLTF
TRBJ2-7 TRBV7-9 CASSLANEQYF
TRBJ2-2 TRBV5-1 CASSATAGVDTGELFF
TRBJ2-1 TRBV7-2 CASSSGLAVNNEQFF